This T cell receptor (beta chain) was obtained from a study of T cells in Graves' hyperthyroidism and ophthalmopathy. Looked up from germline, CDR1 is SGHTA and CDR2 is FQGNSA. This CDR3 is built from 16 residues. J was trimmed by 5 bases and V by 2 bases; bases with no gene match: 10. Amplified TCR beta CDR3 regions came from RNA transcripts. HTBI primers drove first-round RT-PCR of the TCR CDR3. TCRdb reprocessed the multiplex PCR reads via MiXCR and lists one record per CDR3 protein. Altogether 690,000 or so distinct CDR3 sequences are present, 18% being singletons, with the ten largest covering about a sixth. Study-level points and caveats: Clonotypes that were expanded in thyroid above 0.001 mostly appeared in blood too.

As concerns this clonotype: No antigen is known for it.

This TCR was sampled from a woman aged 45-65 years with Graves' hyperthyroidism that later progressed to Graves' ophthalmopathy. The V call is TRBV7-2, the J call TRBJ2-5; 8 bases agree with TRBD2. Sequencing was done on a sample of blood. The DNA of the CDR3 is TGTGCCAGCAGCTTAACGGGTAGCGGGGTCATCGAGACCCAGTACTTC. This sequence encodes CASSLTGSGVIETQYF.